This T cell receptor (beta chain) was captured by sequencing in a study of T cell repertoires in cytomegalovirus infection. Study-wide background: Signatures in public TCR beta sequences pointed to both CMV infection and matching HLA type.

Per the germline V gene, CDR1 is MNHEY and CDR2 is SMNVEV (reference sequence). This CDR3 comprises 16 residues. J lost 3 bases, V lost 0 bases, and 5 bases had no gene match. TCRdb reanalysed the reads using MiXCR and keeps one entry per CDR3 protein. The table has roughly 230,000 distinct CDR3 sequences, over 20% seen once. In regard to this clonotype: Its antigen remains unidentified.

Study findings and constraints: Carriers of CMV plus the relevant HLA were identified by cumulative public TCR beta family frequency. In two of eight donors, the top clonotype was HLA-C-restricted CMV-specific.

J is TRBJ2-3 and V is TRBV27, with 8 bases matching TRBD2. What was sequenced was CD8+ T cells from PBMCs. The sequence came from a human donor in good health (CMV status not recorded). Some clones in this sample may be carry-over from other donors' samples. This chain's CDR3 is CASSLSDGGATDTQYF. In DNA, the CDR3 is TGTGCCAGCAGTTTATCCGACGGGGGGGCAACAGATACGCAGTATTTT.